This T cell receptor (beta chain) derives from a study of neurological immune-mediated disorders. This CDR3 is built from 14 residues. Germline assignment: CDR1 SGHRS and CDR2 YFSETQ. V was pared by 3 bases and J by 8 bases, with 7 bases of the junction left unmatched. This clonotype was observed at least ten times. TCRdb passed the 5' RACE reads through MiXCR, listing each CDR3 protein once. The table lists about 120,000 distinct CDR3 sequences, roughly 3.1% of them singletons, with over 1% in the top ten. The sequencing sample was made of PBMCs. This TCR came from a woman in her 30s with multiple sclerosis. The genes are TRBV5-1 and TRBJ1-4; TRBD1 matches 7 bases. The CDR3, as DNA: TGCGCCAGCAGCTCCGGGACAGCGCTAGAAAAACTGTTTTTT. Its translation: CASSSGTALEKLFF.